Below are 6 T cell receptor beta chains sequenced from a single sample in a study of cytomegalovirus exposure and HLA in healthy donors. Amplification used 60 Vbeta primers and 13 Jbeta primers. Sequencing used immunoSEQ multiplex PCR; TCRdb keeps in-frame clones, though not all of them. This table has tens of thousands of clones, roughly four fifths appearing once. Source material: PBMCs. The origin of the receptors is a man aged 35-49 years in good health and CMV-seronegative.

Here the CDR3 reads CASSEKDAEGAFF. Here the CDR3 DNA reads TGTGCCAGCAGTGAAAAGGACGCCGAGGGAGCTTTCTTT. The chain is built from TRBV28 and TRBJ1-1; D is ambiguous. The CDR3 loop spans 13 amino acids. Germline V gives CDR1 MDHEN, CDR2 SYDVKM. V was trimmed by 5 bases and J by 10 bases, leaving 17 bases between them. Filled out from reference TRBV28 and TRBJ1-1, the complete variable domain reads DVKVTQSSRYLVKRTGEKVFLECVQDMDHENMFWYRQDPGLGLRLIYFSYDVKMKEKGDIPEGYSVSREKKERFSLILESASTNQTSMYLCASSEKDAEGAFFGQGTRLTVV.

J is TRBJ2-1 and V is TRBV18; no reliable D call. Germline-derived CDR1 and CDR2 are KGHSH and LQKENI. The CDR3 totals 12 residues. Trimming stripped 3 bases from V and 4 bases from J, with 4 bases between. The CDR3 sequence: CASSPSYNEQFF. DNA of the CDR3: TGTGCCAGCTCACCTAGTTACAATGAGCAGTTCTTC.

V and J are TRBV15 and TRBJ1-4; 8 nucleotides line up with TRBD1. There are 22 residues in the CDR3. Per germline, CDR1 LNHNV and CDR2 YYDKDF (reference sequence). The V gene end was trimmed by 3 bases and the J gene end by 4 bases; junction bases not matched to a gene: 25. The CDR3 nucleotides read TGTGCCACCAGCAGGTTAATACCCCTACCTCGACAGGGGTTAGCCAGTAATGAAAAACTGTTTTTT. Residues: CATSRLIPLPRQGLASNEKLFF.

The chain couples TRBV4-3 to TRBJ2-7; 7 bases match TRBD1. The CDR3 contains 16 residues. The V gene end was trimmed by 0 bases and the J gene end by 2 bases; junction bases not matched to a gene: 7. The V gene's germline CDR1 is LGHNA and CDR2 YSLEER. CDR3 sequence: CASSQEVTGQPYEQYF. The CDR3 region has the DNA TGCGCCAGCAGCCAAGAAGTCACGGGACAGCCCTACGAGCAGTACTTC.

The chain has TRBV7-2 and TRBJ2-7; D may be TRBD1 (5 bases). From germline, CDR1 is SGHTA and CDR2 FQGNSA. The CDR3 length is 13 residues. Between the trimmed V and J ends, which lost 0 bases and 5 bases, there was a span of 8 bases. The DNA of the CDR3 is TGTGCCAGCAGCTTAGCGTACAGGAACGAGCAGTACTTC. It yields the protein CASSLAYRNEQYF.

The rearrangement links TRBV6-4 to TRBJ2-1; possibly TRBD2 for D (5 bases). Trimming removed 3 bases from V and 4 bases from J, with 16 bases in between. The CDR3 is 16 residues long. Per the germline V gene, CDR1 is MRHNA and CDR2 is SNTAGT. This CDR3 is CASSEAAGSRYNEQFF. CDR3 DNA: TGTGCCAGCAGTGAAGCGGCGGGTTCTAGGTACAATGAGCAGTTCTTC.